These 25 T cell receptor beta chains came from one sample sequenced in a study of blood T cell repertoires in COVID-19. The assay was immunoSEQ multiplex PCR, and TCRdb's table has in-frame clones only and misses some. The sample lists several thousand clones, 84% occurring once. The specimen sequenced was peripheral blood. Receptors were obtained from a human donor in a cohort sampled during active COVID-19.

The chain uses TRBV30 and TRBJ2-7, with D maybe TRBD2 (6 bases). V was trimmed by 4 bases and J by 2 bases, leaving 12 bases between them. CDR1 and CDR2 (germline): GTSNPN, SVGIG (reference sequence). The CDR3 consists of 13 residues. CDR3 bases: TGTGCCTGGACCCCGGGACTCCCCTACGAGCAGTACTTC. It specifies CAWTPGLPYEQYF.

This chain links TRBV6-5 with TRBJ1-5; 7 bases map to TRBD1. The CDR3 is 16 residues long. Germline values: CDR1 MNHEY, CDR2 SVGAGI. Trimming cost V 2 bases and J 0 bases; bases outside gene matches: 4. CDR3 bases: TGTGCCAGCAGTTACGGGGACAGACTTAGCAATCAGCCCCAGCATTTT. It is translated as CASSYGDRLSNQPQHF.

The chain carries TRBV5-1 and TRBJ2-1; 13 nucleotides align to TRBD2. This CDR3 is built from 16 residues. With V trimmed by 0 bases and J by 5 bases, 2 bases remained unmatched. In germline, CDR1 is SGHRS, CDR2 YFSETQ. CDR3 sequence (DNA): TGCGCCAGCAGCTTGGGAGGGACTAGCGGGAACAATGAGCAGTTCTTC. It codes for CASSLGGTSGNNEQFF. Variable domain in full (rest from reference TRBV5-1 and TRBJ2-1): KAGVTQTPRYLIKTRGQQVTLSCSPISGHRSVSWYQQTPGQGLQFLFEYFSETQRNKGNFPGRFSGRQFSNSRSEMNVSTLELGDSALYLCASSLGGTSGNNEQFFGPGTRLTVL.

CDR3 region: CASSLSRGRAGELFF. CDR3 nucleotide sequence: TGTGCCAGCAGCTTATCTAGGGGTCGGGCCGGGGAGCTGTTTTTT. The rearrangement joins TRBV7-2 to TRBJ2-2; tentatively, D is TRBD1 (5 bases). Trimming took off 2 bases at V and 6 bases at J, with 13 bases between the two ends. CDR1 SGHTA and CDR2 FQGNSA come from the germline V gene. This CDR3 has 15 amino acids.

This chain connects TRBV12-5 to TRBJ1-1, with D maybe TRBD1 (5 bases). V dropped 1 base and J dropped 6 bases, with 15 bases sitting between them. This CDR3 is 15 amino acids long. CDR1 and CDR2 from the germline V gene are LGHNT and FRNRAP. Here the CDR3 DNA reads TGTGCTAGTGGTTTGGCAAGTGTTAGGGGCGCTGAAGCTTTCTTT. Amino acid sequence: CASGLASVRGAEAFF.

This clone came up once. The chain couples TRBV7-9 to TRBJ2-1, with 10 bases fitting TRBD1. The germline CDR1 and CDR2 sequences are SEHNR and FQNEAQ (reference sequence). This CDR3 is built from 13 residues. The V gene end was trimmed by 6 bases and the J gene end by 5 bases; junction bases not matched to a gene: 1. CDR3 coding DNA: TGTGCCAGCAGGGGGACAGGGGACAATGAGCAGTTCTTC. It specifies CASRGTGDNEQFF. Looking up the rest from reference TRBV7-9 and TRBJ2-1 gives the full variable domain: DTGVSQNPRHKITKRGQNVTFRCDPISEHNRLYWYRQTLGQGPEFLTYFQNEAQLEKSRLLSDRFSAERPKGSFSTLEIQRTEQGDSAMYLCASRGTGDNEQFFGPGTRLTVL.

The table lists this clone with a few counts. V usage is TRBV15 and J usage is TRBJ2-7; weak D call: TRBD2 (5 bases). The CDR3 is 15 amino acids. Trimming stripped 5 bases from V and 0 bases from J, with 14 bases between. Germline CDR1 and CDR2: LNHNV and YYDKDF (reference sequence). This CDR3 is CATSPRADSSYEQYF. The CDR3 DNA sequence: TGTGCCACCAGCCCGAGGGCAGATAGCTCCTACGAGCAGTACTTC.

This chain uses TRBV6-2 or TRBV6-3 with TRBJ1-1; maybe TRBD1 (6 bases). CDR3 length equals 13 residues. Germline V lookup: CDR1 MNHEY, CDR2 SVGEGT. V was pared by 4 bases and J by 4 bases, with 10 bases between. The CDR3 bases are TGTGCCAGCAGTTCCCAGGGGAGCACTGAAGCTTTCTTT. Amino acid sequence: CASSSQGSTEAFF.

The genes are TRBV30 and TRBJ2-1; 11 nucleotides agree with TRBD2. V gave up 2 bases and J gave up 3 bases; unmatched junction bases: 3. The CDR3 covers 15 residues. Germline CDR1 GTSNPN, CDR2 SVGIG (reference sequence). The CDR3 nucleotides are TGTGCCTGGAGTACGACTAGCGGGATCTACAATGAGCAGTTCTTC. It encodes CAWSTTSGIYNEQFF.

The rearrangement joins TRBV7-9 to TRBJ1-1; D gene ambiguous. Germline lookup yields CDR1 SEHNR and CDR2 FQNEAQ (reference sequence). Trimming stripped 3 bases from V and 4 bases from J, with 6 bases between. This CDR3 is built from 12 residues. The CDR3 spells CASSFWSTEAFF. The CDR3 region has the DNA TGTGCCAGCAGCTTTTGGAGCACTGAAGCTTTCTTT.

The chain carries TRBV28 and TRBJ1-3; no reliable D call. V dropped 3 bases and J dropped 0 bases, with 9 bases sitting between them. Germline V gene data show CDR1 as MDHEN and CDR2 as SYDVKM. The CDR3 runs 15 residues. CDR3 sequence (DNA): TGTGCCAGCAGTTTGGCGGGTTCCTCTGGAAACACCATATATTTT. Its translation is CASSLAGSSGNTIYF.

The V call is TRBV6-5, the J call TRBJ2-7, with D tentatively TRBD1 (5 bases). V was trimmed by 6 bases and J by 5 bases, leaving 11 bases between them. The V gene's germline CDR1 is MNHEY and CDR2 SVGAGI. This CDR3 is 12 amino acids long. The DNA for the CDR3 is TGTGCCAGCAGCAGGGTTTCCCACGAGCAGTACTTC. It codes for CASSRVSHEQYF.

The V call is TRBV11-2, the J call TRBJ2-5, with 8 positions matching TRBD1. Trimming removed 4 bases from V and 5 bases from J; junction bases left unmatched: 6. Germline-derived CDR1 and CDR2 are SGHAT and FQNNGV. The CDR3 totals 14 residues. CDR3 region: CASSSRQGWETQYF. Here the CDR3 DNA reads TGTGCCAGCAGCTCCCGACAGGGGTGGGAGACCCAGTACTTC.

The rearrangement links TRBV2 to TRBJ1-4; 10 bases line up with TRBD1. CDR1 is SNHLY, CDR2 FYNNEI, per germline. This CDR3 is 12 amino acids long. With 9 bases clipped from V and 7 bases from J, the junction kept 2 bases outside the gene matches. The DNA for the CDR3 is TGTGCCAGTAGGGACAGGGGTGAAAAACTGTTTTTT. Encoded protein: CASRDRGEKLFF.

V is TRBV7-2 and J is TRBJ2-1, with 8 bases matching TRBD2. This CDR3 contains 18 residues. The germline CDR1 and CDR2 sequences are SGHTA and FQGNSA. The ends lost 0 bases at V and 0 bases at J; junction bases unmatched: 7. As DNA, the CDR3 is TGTGCCAGCAGCTTAGCATGGTCGGGGGGGGCCTCCTACAATGAGCAGTTCTTC. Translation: CASSLAWSGGASYNEQFF.

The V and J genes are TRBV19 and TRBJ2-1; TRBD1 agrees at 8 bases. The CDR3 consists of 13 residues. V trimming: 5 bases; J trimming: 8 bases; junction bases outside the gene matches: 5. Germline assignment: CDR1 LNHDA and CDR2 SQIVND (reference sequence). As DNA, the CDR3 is TGTGCCAGTAGTGACAGGGGCAGGGATGAGCAGTTCTTC. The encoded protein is CASSDRGRDEQFF.

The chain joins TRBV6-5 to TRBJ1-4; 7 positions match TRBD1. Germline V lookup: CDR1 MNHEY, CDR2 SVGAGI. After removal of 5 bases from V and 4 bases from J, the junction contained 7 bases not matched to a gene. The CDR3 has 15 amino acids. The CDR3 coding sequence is TGTGCCAGCAGTAGCCGGGACAGCTATAATGAAAAACTGTTTTTT. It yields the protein CASSSRDSYNEKLFF.

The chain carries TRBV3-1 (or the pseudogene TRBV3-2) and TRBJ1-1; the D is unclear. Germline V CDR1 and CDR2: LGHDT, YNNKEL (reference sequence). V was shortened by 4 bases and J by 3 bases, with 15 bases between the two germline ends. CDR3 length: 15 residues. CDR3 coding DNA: TGTGCCAGCAGCCCTCACACCGGGGAGGACACTGAAGCTTTCTTT. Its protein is CASSPHTGEDTEAFF.

CDR3 sequence reads: CAISVDTTSYEQYF. In DNA, the CDR3 is TGTGCCATCAGTGTCGATACTACCTCCTACGAGCAGTACTTC. This rearrangement joins TRBV10-3 to TRBJ2-7; the D is unclear. Trimming pared 4 bases from V and 0 bases from J, leaving 10 bases between. The CDR3 loop spans 14 amino acids. Germline V gene data show CDR1 as ENHRY and CDR2 as SYGVKD.

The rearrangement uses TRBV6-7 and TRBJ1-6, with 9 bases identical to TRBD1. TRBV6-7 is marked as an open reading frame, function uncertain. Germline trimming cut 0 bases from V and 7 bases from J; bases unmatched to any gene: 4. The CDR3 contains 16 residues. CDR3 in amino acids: CASSYSTGQGNSPLHF. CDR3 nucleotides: TGTGCCAGCAGTTACTCGACGGGACAGGGAAATTCACCCCTCCACTTT.

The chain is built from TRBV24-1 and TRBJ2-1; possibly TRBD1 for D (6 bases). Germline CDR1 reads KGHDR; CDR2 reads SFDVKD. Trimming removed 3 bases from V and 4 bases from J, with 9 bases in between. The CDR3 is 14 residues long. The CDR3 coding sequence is TGTGCCACCAGTGATATACAGGGTTACAATGAGCAGTTCTTC. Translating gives CATSDIQGYNEQFF.

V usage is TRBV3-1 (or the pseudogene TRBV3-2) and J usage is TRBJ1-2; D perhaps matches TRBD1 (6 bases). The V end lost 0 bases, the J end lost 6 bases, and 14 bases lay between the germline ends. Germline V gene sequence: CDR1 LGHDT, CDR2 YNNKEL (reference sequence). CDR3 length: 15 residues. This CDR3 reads CASSQEPPRGNGYTF. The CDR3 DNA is TGTGCCAGCAGCCAAGAGCCCCCAAGGGGGAATGGCTACACCTTC.

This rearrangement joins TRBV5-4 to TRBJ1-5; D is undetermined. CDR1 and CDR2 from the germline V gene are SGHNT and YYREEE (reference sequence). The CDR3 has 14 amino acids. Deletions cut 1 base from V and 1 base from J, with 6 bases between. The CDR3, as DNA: TGTGCCAGCAGCTTGACGGGAAGCAATCAGCCCCAGCATTTT. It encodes CASSLTGSNQPQHF.

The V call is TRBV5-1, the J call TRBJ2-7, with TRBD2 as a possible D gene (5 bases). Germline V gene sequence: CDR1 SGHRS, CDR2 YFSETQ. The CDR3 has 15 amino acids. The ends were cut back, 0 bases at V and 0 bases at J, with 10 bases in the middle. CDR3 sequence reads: CASSLVPGISYEQYF. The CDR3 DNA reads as TGCGCCAGCAGCTTGGTGCCGGGGATCTCCTACGAGCAGTACTTC.

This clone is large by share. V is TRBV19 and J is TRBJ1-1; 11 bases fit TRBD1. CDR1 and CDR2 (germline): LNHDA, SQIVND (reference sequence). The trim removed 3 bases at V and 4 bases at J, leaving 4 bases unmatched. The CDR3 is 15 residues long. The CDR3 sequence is CASSIGTGGLTEAFF. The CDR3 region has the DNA TGTGCCAGTAGTATTGGGACAGGGGGTCTCACTGAAGCTTTCTTT.